This TCR beta chain was captured in a study of blood T cell repertoires in COVID-19. In the authors' workflow: Estimated nucleated cell counts came from reference gene primer amplification. The data were produced by immunoSEQ multiplex PCR, yet TCRdb's version contains in-frame clones alone and is incomplete. V, J and clone size are those of that table, while D and trimming were read from the DNA. The table lists about 250,000 clones, 70% to 90% of them singletons, with 0.99% in the top ten. CDR1 and CDR2 (germline): MNHEY, SMNVEV (reference sequence). The CDR3 covers 18 residues. The trim removed 6 bases at V and 9 bases at J, leaving 21 bases unmatched.

This TCR came from a woman aged 40 to 50 who had recovered from COVID-19. Source material: peripheral blood. The rearrangement links TRBV27 to TRBJ2-1; 9 bases are a match to TRBD2. Written as DNA, the CDR3 is TGTGCCAGCAGCCCGGTCCCTTCTGCTAGCGGGATCGGTAGTGAGCAGTTCTTC. Protein sequence: CASSPVPSASGIGSEQFF.